This T cell receptor beta chain was documented in a study of cytomegalovirus exposure and HLA in healthy donors. Study-wide results and limits: Segments of the TCR beta V type were, in most cases, productive about 90% or about 30% of the time in an earlier analysis. Later work found that TCR association rates differed between HLA loci; DRB1 had the most and HLA-C the fewest.

As for this clone: Antigen unknown.

The PCR was carried out with 60 Vbeta primers and 13 Jbeta primers. Only in-frame clones appear in the TCRdb table, and some are missing; sequencing was by immunoSEQ multiplex PCR. The sample contains 140,000 or so clones, 75% to 85% of which appear only once. This receptor was taken from a woman between 18 and 30 years old in good health and CMV-seropositive. The sample taken for sequencing was PBMCs.

CDR3 residues: CASTPLPGRSNQPQHF. The CDR3 DNA is TGCGCCAGCACCCCGCTGCCAGGCAGAAGCAATCAGCCCCAGCATTTT. The chain couples TRBV4-1 to TRBJ1-5; the D is unclear. Trimming pared 7 bases from V and 1 base from J, leaving 17 bases between. Germline V gene data show CDR1 as MGHRA and CDR2 as YSYEKL. The length of the CDR3 is 16 residues.